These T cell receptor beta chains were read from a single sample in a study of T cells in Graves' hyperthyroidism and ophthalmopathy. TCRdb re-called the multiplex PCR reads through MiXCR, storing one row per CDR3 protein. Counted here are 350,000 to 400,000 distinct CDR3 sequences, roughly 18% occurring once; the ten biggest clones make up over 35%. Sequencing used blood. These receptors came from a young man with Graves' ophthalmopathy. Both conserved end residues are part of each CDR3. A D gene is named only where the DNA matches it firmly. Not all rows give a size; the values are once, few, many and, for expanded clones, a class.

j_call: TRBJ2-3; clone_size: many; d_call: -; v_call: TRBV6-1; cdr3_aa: CASSAGPADREDTQYF; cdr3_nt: TGTGCCAGCAGTGCCGGCCCGGCGGACCGCGAGGATACGCAGTATTTT
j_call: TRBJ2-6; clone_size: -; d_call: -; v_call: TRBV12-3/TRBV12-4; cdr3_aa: CASSKSGANVLTF; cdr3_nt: TGTGCCAGCAGCAAGTCTGGGGCCAACGTCCTGACTTTC
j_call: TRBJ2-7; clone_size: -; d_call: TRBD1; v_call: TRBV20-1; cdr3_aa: CSTATGQGAHEQYF; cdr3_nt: TGCAGTACCGCAACGGGACAGGGGGCCCACGAGCAGTACTTC
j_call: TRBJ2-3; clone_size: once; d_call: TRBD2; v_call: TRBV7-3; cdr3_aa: CASSETGTSGGGGSTDTQYF; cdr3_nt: TGTGCCAGCAGCGAAACCGGGACTAGCGGGGGGGGTGGATCAACGGATACGCAGTATTTT
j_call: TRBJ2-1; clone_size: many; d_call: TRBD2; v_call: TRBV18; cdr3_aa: CASSLGRGTQFF; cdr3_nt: TGTGCCAGCTCCCTGGGGCGGGGGACGCAGTTCTTC
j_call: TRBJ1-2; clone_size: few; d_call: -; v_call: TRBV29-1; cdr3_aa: CSVELLVDGYTF; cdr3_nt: TGCAGCGTGGAACTTTTGGTGGACGGCTACACCTTC
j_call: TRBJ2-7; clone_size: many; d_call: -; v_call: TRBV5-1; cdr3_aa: CASSPGHLSSYEQYF; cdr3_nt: TGCGCCAGCAGCCCAGGACACCTCAGCTCCTACGAGCAGTACTTC
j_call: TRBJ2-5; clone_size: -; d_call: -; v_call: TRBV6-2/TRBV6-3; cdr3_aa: CATVLGGTPKETQYF; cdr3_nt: TGTGCCACCGTGCTGGGGGGGACACCCAAAGAGACCCAGTACTTC
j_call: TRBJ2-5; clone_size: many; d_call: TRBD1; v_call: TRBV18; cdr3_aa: CASSGLKGAETQYF; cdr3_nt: TGTGCCAGCTCAGGGTTGAAGGGGGCCGAGACCCAGTACTTC
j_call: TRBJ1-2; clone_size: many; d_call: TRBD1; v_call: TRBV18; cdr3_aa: CASSLDRAAGYTF; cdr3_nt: TGTGCCAGCTCTTTGGACAGGGCGGCTGGCTACACCTTC
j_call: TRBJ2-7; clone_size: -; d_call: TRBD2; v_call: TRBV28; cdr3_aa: CASSLGTSGGGNEQYF; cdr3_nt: TGTGCCAGCAGTTTAGGGACTAGCGGGGGGGGCAACGAGCAGTACTTC
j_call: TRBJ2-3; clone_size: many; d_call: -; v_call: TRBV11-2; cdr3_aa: CASSLVSQPDTQYF; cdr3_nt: TGTGCCAGCAGCTTAGTATCACAGCCAGATACGCAGTATTTT
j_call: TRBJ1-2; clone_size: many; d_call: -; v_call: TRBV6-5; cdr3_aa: CASSYDRGGAENYGYTF; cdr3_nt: TGTGCCAGCAGTTACGATCGGGGGGGGGCTGAAAACTATGGCTACACCTTC
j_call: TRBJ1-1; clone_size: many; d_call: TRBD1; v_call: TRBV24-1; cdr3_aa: CATSYSGGADTEAFF; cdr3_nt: TGTGCCACCAGCTACTCAGGGGGCGCGGACACTGAAGCTTTCTTT
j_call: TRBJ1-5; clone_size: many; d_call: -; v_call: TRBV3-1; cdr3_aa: CASSHFGGRQPQHF; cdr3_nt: TGTGCCAGCAGCCATTTCGGGGGCAGACAGCCCCAGCATTTT
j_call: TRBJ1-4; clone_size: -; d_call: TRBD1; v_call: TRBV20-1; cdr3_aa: CSAREGTGLGEKLFF; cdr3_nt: TGCAGTGCTAGAGAAGGGACAGGCCTTGGGGAAAAACTGTTTTTT